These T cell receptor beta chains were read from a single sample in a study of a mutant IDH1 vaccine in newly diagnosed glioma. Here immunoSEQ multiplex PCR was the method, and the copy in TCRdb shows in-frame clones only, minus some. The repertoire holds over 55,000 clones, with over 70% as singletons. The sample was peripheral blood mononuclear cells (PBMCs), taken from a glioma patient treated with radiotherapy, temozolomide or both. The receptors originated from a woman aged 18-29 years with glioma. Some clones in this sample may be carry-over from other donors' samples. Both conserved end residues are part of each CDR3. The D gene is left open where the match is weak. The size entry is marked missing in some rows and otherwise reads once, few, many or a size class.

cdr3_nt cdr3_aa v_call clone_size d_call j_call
TGCAGCGTTGATCAGGCCGGCCCCTCCTACGAGCAGTACTTC CSVDQAGPSYEQYF TRBV29-1 - - TRBJ2-7
TGTGCCAGCAGCCGCGGACAGGGGGAACAGCCCCAGCATTTT CASSRGQGEQPQHF TRBV7-9 - TRBD1 TRBJ1-5
TGCGCCAGCAGCTTGGGACAGCCTTATGGCTACACCTTC CASSLGQPYGYTF TRBV5-1 - - TRBJ1-2
TGTGCCAGCAGCTCAAGGGAGGGCAATCAGCCCCAGCATTTT CASSSREGNQPQHF TRBV7-2 - - TRBJ1-5
TGTGCTAGTGGCCCCGGTCTAGGGGAGAAACTGTTTTTT CASGPGLGEKLFF TRBV12-5 - - TRBJ1-4
TGTGCCAGCAGCGCCGGACTAGCGGGATACACCGGGGAGCTGTTTTTT CASSAGLAGYTGELFF TRBV7-7 - TRBD2 TRBJ2-2
TGTGCCAGCAGCCAAACCGCTCTTAGCGGCAATGAGCAGTTCTTC CASSQTALSGNEQFF TRBV4-2 - - TRBJ2-1
TGTGCCAGCAGTGAGTTTGTGGGGATTTCGGGGGGCACTGAAGCTTTCTTT CASSEFVGISGGTEAFF TRBV2 few - TRBJ1-1
TGTGCCAGCAGTGTTAAGGTTAGCAATCAGCCCCAGCATTTT CASSVKVSNQPQHF TRBV2 - - TRBJ1-5
TGTGCCAGCTCACTCGTGCTGGCGACTGGCGACTATGGCTACACCTTC CASSLVLATGDYGYTF TRBV18 - - TRBJ1-2
TGTGCCAGTAGTATACGGGGGGGTAGACAGCTTTTGAACACTGAAGCTTTCTTT CASSIRGGRQLLNTEAFF TRBV19 - - TRBJ1-1
TGTGCCTGGAGGTTCCCGGGTATGGGCTATGGCTACACCTTC CAWRFPGMGYGYTF TRBV30 - - TRBJ1-2
TGTGCCAGCAGTGCCCCCCCCTTCTACGAGCAGTACTTC CASSAPPFYEQYF TRBV25-1 - - TRBJ2-7
TGTGCCAGCTCACGGACCTCGGGGGACGGGAACACTGAAGCTTTCTTT CASSRTSGDGNTEAFF TRBV18 - - TRBJ1-1
TGTGCCAGCAGCCCGAATAGCGGCCCCCGAATTGAGCAGTTCTTC CASSPNSGPRIEQFF TRBV14 few - TRBJ2-1
TGTGCCAGCAGCTTTAGGGGGGCCGGGGAGCTGTTTTTT CASSFRGAGELFF TRBV5-4 once - TRBJ2-2
TGTGCCAGCGACAGGGGCGATTATAATTCACCCCTCCACTTT CASDRGDYNSPLHF TRBV6-6 - TRBD1 TRBJ1-6
TGCGCCAGCAGCCCGCGTAGCGGGAAAGACACCGGGGAGCTGTTTTTT CASSPRSGKDTGELFF TRBV5-1 - TRBD2 TRBJ2-2
TGCGCCAGCAGCCAAGCGGGGACCCTGAACACTGAAGCTTTCTTT CASSQAGTLNTEAFF TRBV4-1 - - TRBJ1-1
TGCGCCAGCAGCCAATCCCCGGGCAGCGGGAGGGTGGTAGATACGCAGTATTTT CASSQSPGSGRVVDTQYF TRBV4-1 few TRBD2 TRBJ2-3
TGTGCCGCTCGAGTCCGAGACAGGGGAGTCGAGCAGTACTTC CAARVRDRGVEQYF TRBV6-6 - TRBD1 TRBJ2-7
TGCGCCAGCAGCCCATGGTGGTCGGACGAGCAGTACTTC CASSPWWSDEQYF TRBV5-1 - - TRBJ2-7
TGTGCCAGCAGCCCCGGGACCCCGGGATTGGAGACCCAGTACTTC CASSPGTPGLETQYF TRBV5-6 - - TRBJ2-5